The entry that follows covers one T cell receptor beta chain sequence. The sample comes from a study of blood T cell repertoires in COVID-19. Study summary: COVID-19 samples collected from the United States, Italy and Spain covered acute and convalescent phases. PBMCs, B-cell-depleted T cells, or T cells were the source of the cDNA or gDNA that made up the material.

TCRdb's copy holds only in-frame clones and misses some; the assay was immunoSEQ multiplex PCR. The sample contains more than 200,000 clones, just over 90% of which appear only once. All enrollees were roughly 18 to 89 years old and from 24 US areas. Recovery among Cohort 3 donors was established by two negative PCRs, clearance, or symptom resolution. From germline, CDR1 is MNHEY and CDR2 SMNVEV (reference sequence). The CDR3 spans 14 residues. Unmatched junction bases numbered 7, after V lost 3 bases and J lost 11 bases. This chain connects TRBV27 to TRBJ1-6, with 7 positions matching TRBD1. The receptor was isolated from a woman between 18 and 30 years old who had recovered from COVID-19. Sequenced sample: PBMCs or T cells enriched from blood (not recorded which). CDR3 residues: CASSFARGQTPLHF. CDR3 coding DNA: TGTGCCAGCAGTTTCGCCAGGGGACAGACACCCCTCCACTTT.